A single sample gave rise to the 5 T cell receptor beta chains below, sequenced in a study of early T cells in non-severe SARS-CoV-2 infection. TCRdb re-analysed the 5' RACE reads in MiXCR, keeping a single row per CDR3 protein. The sample carries 30,000 to 45,000 distinct CDR3 sequences, 3.9% recorded once. Source material: whole blood. Receptors were obtained from an adult who was a healthcare worker with PCR-confirmed SARS-CoV-2 infection or an uninfected control (not recorded which).

With respect to this clonotype: At one boundary the junction diverges from the germline segment, which might be a read error. The chain is built from TRBV10-3 and TRBJ2-7, with D tentatively TRBD2 (6 bases). Germline CDR1 is ENHRY and CDR2 is SYGVKD. This CDR3 comprises 14 residues. DNA of the CDR3: TGTACCATCAGTGTGGTAGAGGAGGGTTACGAGCAGTACTTC. This translates into CTISVVEEGYEQYF.

The chain combines TRBV20-1 with TRBJ2-1; D possibly uses TRBD1 or TRBD2 (5 bases each). The V gene lost 2 bases and the J gene lost 8 bases, with 16 bases spanning the gap. Germline V gene lookup returns CDR1 DFQATT and CDR2 SNEGSKA (reference sequence). There are 14 residues in the CDR3. For the CDR3, the DNA is TGCAGTGCTAGAAGGGGAGTAGCCGGCGATGAGCAGTTCTTC. Translating gives CSARRGVAGDEQFF.

This clonotype was observed many times. This rearrangement joins TRBV10-3 to TRBJ2-1; D uncertain. Germline assignment: CDR1 ENHRY and CDR2 SYGVKD. V was cut by 2 bases and J by 9 bases, with 14 bases left in between. The CDR3 covers 14 residues. The CDR3 reads CAISEVGQSSEQFF. The CDR3 region has the DNA TGTGCCATCAGTGAGGTTGGGCAGTCCAGTGAGCAGTTCTTC.

In this sample, this clonotype turned up a few times. The rearrangement joins TRBV19 to TRBJ2-2; D gene unclear. V lost 6 bases and J lost 0, with 11 bases in between. Germline V gives CDR1 LNHDA, CDR2 SQIVND (reference sequence). CDR3 length equals 15 residues. CDR3 in amino acids: CASRLGGPNTGELFF. In DNA, the CDR3 is TGTGCCAGTAGGCTGGGCGGCCCGAACACCGGGGAGCTGTTTTTT.

This clonotype appeared a few times. V usage is TRBV20-1 and J usage is TRBJ2-1; 8 bases line up with TRBD2. Germline V gene data show CDR1 as DFQATT and CDR2 as SNEGSKA (reference sequence). Unmatched junction bases numbered 5, after V lost 6 bases and J lost 1 base. The CDR3 covers 14 residues. This chain's CDR3 is CSAPLAASYNEQFF. The CDR3 DNA sequence: TGCAGTGCCCCACTAGCGGCTTCCTACAATGAGCAGTTCTTC.